This TCR beta chain was recorded in a study of beta chain features in type 1 diabetes. What was sequenced were expressed TCRB transcripts, since all of the isolated RNA had been reverse transcribed. Sequenced by immunoSEQ multiplex PCR; TCRdb stores in-frame clones only, minus some. The sample lists over 15,000 clones, around 50% seen once, with around 0.45% in the top ten. In the case of this clone: Its antigen is still unknown.

Averaging about 120 mL, one heparinised blood draw was given by each donor. The J segment lost 7 bases and the V segment lost 6 bases, leaving 2 bases of the junction unmatched. Germline values: CDR1 SGDLS, CDR2 YYNGEE. The CDR3 length is 12 residues. Study-level points and caveats: The study found moderately but significantly shorter TCRB CDR3s in all four CD4+ subsets of Type 1 diabetes patients. A pattern of fewer insertions and more deletions at VDJ junctions was seen in type 1 diabetes patients.

The specimen sequenced was stem cell memory CD4+ T cells from blood. The source of this sequence is a man aged 18 to 29 in good health. The chain has TRBV9 and TRBJ2-2; 8 bases align to TRBD2. CDR3 nucleotides: TGTGCCAGCACGGCGGGAGGCGGGGAGCTGTTTTTT. Residues: CASTAGGGELFF.